This TCR beta chain is from a study of vaccination and CD4 T cells after COVID-19. This clonotype was observed a few times. TCRdb itself ran the PCR reads through MiXCR, one entry per CDR3 protein. The sample yields approximately 36,000 distinct CDR3 sequences, about 35% seen once. The time point denotes: late sampling 161 to 241 days after vaccination in three convalescent patients. The length of the CDR3 is 14 residues. CDR1 DFQATT and CDR2 SNEGSKA come from the germline V gene (reference sequence). The V gene end was trimmed by 6 bases and the J gene end by 5 bases; junction bases not matched to a gene: 7.

This sequence originates from a human donor who had recovered from COVID-19. V is TRBV20-1 and J is TRBJ1-6, with 7 bases that match TRBD1. Sequenced material: CD4+ T cells from blood, taken about 7 months after SARS-CoV-2 vaccination. The CDR3 here is CSAENTGDNSPLHF. CDR3 in DNA: TGCAGTGCCGAAAATACAGGGGATAATTCACCCCTCCACTTT.